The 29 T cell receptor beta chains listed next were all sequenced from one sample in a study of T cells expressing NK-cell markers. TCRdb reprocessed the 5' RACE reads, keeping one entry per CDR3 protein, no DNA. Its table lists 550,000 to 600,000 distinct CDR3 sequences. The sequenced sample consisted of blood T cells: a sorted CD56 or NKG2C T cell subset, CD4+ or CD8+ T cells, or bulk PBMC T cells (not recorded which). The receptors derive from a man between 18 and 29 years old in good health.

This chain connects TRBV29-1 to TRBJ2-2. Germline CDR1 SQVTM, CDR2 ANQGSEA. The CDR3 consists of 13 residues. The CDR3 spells CSVEDLLGGELFF.

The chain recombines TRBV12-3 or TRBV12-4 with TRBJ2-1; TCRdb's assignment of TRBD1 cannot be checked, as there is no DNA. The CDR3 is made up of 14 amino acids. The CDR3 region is CASSLGTHYNEQFF.

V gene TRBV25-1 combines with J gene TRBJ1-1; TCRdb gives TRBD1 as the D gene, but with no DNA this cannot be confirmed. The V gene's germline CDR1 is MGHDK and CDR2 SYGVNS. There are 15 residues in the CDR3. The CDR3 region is CASSSASGQGRSAFF.

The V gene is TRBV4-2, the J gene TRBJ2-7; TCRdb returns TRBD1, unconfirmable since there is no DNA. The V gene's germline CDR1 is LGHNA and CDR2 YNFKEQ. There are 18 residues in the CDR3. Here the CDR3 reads CASSPQVLMGTGSWEQYF.

This chain's CDR3 is CASSDRIDTQYF. The chain combines TRBV9 with TRBJ2-3. The CDR3 totals 12 residues. Germline CDR1 and CDR2: SGDLS and YYNGEE.

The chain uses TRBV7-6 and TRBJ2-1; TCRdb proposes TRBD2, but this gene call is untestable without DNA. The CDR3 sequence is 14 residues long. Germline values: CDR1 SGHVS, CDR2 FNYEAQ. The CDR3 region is CASSRLAGVDEQFF.

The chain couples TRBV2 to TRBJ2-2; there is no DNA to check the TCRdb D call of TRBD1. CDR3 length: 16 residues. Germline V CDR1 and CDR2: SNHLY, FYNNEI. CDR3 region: CASRPTGTGGTGELFF.

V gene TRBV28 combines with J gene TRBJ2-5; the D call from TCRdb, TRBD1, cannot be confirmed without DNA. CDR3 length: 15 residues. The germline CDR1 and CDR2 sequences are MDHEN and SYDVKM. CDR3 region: CASSSVGQGQETQYF.

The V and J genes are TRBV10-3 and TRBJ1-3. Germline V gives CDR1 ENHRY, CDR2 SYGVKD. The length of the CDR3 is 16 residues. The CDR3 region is CAISGRMDTSGNTIYF.

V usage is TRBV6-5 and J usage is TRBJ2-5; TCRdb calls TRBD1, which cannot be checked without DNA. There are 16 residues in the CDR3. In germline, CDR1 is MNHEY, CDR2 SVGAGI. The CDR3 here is CASSSYRGRGKETQYF.

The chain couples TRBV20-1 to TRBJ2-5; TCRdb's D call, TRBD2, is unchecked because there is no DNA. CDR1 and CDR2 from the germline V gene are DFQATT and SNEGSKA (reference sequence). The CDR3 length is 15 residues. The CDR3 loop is CSAKRLAGTKETQYF.

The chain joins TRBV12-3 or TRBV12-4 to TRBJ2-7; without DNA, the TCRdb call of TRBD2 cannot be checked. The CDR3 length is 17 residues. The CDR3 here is CASSIGGLAGGGYEQYF.

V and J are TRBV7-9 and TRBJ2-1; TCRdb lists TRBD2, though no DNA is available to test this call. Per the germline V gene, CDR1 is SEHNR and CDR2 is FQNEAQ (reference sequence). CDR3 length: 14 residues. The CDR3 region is CASSPSTDYNEQFF.

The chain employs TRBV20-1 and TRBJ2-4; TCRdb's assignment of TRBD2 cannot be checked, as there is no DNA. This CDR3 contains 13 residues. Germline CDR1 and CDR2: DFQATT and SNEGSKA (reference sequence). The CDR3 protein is CSARATGRTLQYF.

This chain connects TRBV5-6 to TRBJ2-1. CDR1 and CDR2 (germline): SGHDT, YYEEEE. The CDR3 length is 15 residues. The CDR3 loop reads CASSWLSSEKNEQFF.

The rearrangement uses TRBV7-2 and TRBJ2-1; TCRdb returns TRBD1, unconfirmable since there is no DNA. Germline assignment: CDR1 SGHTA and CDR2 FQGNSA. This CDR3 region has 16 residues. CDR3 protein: CASSLPRDRGGDEQFF.

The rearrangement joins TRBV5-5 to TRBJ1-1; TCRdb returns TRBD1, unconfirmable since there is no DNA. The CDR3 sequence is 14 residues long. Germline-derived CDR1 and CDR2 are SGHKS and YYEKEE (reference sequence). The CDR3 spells CASSLEGGGTEAFF.

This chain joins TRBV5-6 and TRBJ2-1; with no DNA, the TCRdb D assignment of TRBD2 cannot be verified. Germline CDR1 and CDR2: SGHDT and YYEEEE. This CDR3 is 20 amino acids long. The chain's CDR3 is CASSLEIGTSPSSSYNEQFF.

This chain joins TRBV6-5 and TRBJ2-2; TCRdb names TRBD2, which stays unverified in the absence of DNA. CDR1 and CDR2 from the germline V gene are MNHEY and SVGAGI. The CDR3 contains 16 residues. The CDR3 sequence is CASSYRAGAGTGELFF.

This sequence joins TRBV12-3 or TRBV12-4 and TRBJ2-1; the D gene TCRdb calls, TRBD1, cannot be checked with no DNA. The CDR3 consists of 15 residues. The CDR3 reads CASSSGGQGGNEQFF.

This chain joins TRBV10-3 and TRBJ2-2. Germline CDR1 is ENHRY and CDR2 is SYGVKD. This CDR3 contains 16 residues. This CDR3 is CAISESGMVNTGELFF.

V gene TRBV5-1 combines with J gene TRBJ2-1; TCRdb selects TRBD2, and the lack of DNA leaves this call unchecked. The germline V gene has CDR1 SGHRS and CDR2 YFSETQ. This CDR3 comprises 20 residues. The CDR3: CASSFVSLAGGWDSYNEQFF. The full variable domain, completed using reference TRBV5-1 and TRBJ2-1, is KAGVTQTPRYLIKTRGQQVTLSCSPISGHRSVSWYQQTPGQGLQFLFEYFSETQRNKGNFPGRFSGRQFSNSRSEMNVSTLELGDSALYLCASSFVSLAGGWDSYNEQFFGPGTRLTVL.

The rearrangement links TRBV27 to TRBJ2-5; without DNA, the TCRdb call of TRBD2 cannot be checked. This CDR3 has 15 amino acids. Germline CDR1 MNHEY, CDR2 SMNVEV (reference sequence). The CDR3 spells CASSLSWQGGETQYF.

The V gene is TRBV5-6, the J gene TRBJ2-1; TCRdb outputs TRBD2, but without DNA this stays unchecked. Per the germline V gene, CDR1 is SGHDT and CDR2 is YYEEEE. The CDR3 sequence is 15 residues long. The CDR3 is CASSFLREVYNEQFF.

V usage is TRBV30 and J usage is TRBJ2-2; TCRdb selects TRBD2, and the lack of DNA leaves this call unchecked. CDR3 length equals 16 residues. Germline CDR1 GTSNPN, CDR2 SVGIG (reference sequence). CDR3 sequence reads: CAWITLAGEETGELFF. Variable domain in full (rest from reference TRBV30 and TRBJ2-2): SQTIHQWPATLVQPVGSPLSLECTVEGTSNPNLYWYRQAAGRGLQLLFYSVGIGQISSEVPQNLSASRPQDRQFILSSKKLLLSDSGFYLCAWITLAGEETGELFFGEGSRLTVL.

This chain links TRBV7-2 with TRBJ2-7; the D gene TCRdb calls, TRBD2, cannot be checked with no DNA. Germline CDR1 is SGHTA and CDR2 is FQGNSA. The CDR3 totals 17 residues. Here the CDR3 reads CASSLTPPHGTSYEQYF.

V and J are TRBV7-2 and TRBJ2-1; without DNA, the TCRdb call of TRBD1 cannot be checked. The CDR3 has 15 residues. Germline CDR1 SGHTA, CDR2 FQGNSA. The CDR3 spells CASSFTPRGGTEQFF.

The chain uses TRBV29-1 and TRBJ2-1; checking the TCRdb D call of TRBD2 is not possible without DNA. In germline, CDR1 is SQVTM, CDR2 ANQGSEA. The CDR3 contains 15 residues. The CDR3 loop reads CSVPRTAPPGNEQFF.

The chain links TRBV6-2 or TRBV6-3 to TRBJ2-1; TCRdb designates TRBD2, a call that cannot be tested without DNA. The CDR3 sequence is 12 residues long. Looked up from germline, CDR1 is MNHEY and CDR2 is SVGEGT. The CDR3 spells CASSYSREGRIF.